Below, 19 T cell receptor beta chains from the same sample are listed, as sequenced in a study of identical twins. One entry per CDR3 protein, called by TCRdb with MiXCR from the 5' RACE reads. The sample has some 97,000 distinct CDR3 sequences, 4.5% to 6.5% seen once; the top ten hold approximately 12%. Sequencing input: memory T cells sorted from blood. The source of these receptors is a woman aged 45-60 years in good health.

The table lists this clonotype with many counts. The chain employs TRBV5-1 and TRBJ2-1; D unclear. Germline values: CDR1 SGHRS, CDR2 YFSETQ. The length of the CDR3 is 13 residues. With 1 base removed from V and 5 bases from J, the gap between germline ends came to 7 bases. The DNA for the CDR3 is TGCGCCAGCAGCTTGATCCTTGACAATGAGCAGTTCTTC. This translates into CASSLILDNEQFF.

Many counts were recorded for this clonotype. V is TRBV5-5 and J is TRBJ2-4; the D gene is possibly TRBD2 (6 bases). Trimming pared 3 bases from V and 4 bases from J, leaving 17 bases between. The CDR3 runs 16 residues. From germline, CDR1 is SGHKS and CDR2 YYEKEE (reference sequence). The CDR3 region is CASSSEGRGQKNIQYF. The CDR3 bases are TGTGCCAGCAGCTCCGAAGGGCGGGGCCAAAAAAACATTCAGTACTTC.

The CDR3 sequence: CASSLGIQKYGYTF. The DNA for the CDR3 is TGTGCCAGCAGCTTAGGGATCCAGAAGTATGGCTACACCTTC. The chain is built from TRBV7-8 and TRBJ1-2; D gene uncertain. Germline V lookup: CDR1 SGHVS, CDR2 FQNEAQ. V was cut by 1 base and J by 5 bases, with 11 bases left in between. The CDR3 spans 14 residues.

This clonotype showed up many times. The rearrangement joins TRBV30 to TRBJ1-5, with 10 positions matching TRBD1. The CDR3 is 13 residues long. The germline V gene has CDR1 GTSNPN and CDR2 SVGIG (reference sequence). CDR3 protein: CAIGQGGDQPQHF. CDR3 nucleotide sequence: TGTGCTATAGGACAGGGGGGCGATCAGCCCCAGCATTTT.

This clonotype was detected many times. The rearrangement uses TRBV5-6 and TRBJ2-7; D may be TRBD1 or TRBD2 (5 bases each). V was clipped by 4 bases and J by 7 bases, with 21 bases between them. This CDR3 contains 15 residues. Germline V gene sequence: CDR1 SGHDT, CDR2 YYEEEE. CDR3 bases: TGTGCCAGCAGCGACAGAAGACTACTGGGCCGGGAGCAGTACGTC. Translated, it gives CASSDRRLLGREQYV.

This clonotype was seen ten or more times. This chain connects TRBV11-1 to TRBJ2-3, with D tentatively TRBD1 (6 bases). Deletions cut 5 bases from V and 4 bases from J, with 10 bases between. CDR3 length: 13 amino acids. The germline V gene has CDR1 SGHAT and CDR2 FQDESV (reference sequence). DNA of the CDR3: TGTGCCAGCAGCCCTACAGGGCCAGATACGCAGTATTTT. Translating it yields CASSPTGPDTQYF. Variable domain in full (rest from reference TRBV11-1 and TRBJ2-3): EAEVAQSPRYKITEKSQAVAFWCDPISGHATLYWYRQILGQGPELLVQFQDESVVDDSQLPKDRFSAERLKGVDSTLKIQPAELGDSAMYLCASSPTGPDTQYFGPGTRLTVL.

CDR3 sequence: CSAIPGTGVATEAFF. The CDR3 nucleotides are TGCAGTGCTATTCCCGGGACAGGGGTTGCCACTGAAGCTTTCTTT. The chain joins TRBV20-1 to TRBJ1-1; 10 positions match TRBD1. CDR3 size: 15 residues. The J segment lost 4 bases and the V segment lost 4 bases, leaving 9 bases of the junction unmatched. CDR1 is DFQATT, CDR2 SNEGSKA, per germline (reference sequence).

This clonotype turned up a few times. The chain joins TRBV29-1 to TRBJ1-2; D not certain. Between the trimmed V and J ends, which lost 2 bases and 8 bases, there was a span of 9 bases. The CDR3 is 11 residues long. CDR1 and CDR2 from the germline V gene are SQVTM and ANQGSEA. As DNA, the CDR3 is TGCAGCGTTGAACTAGGATTAGGCTACACCTTC. It encodes CSVELGLGYTF.

The genes are TRBV14 and TRBJ2-5; 8 nucleotides agree with TRBD2. Germline CDR1 reads SGHDN; CDR2 reads FVKESK. After removal of 2 bases from V and 5 bases from J, the junction contained 7 bases not matched to a gene. The CDR3 extends over 15 amino acids. The CDR3 bases are TGTGCCAGCAGCCAAATGGGGACTAGGAGCGAGACCCAGTACTTC. This gives the protein CASSQMGTRSETQYF.

A few counts support this clonotype. The chain recombines TRBV23-1 with TRBJ1-2; D unresolved. TRBV23-1 falls under the ORF class, with uncertain function. Deletions cut 0 bases from V and 4 bases from J, with 12 bases between. CDR3 size: 15 residues. This CDR3 is CASSQSSQDVYGYTF. Written as DNA, the CDR3 is TGCGCCAGCAGTCAATCTAGCCAGGATGTCTATGGCTACACCTTC.

At least ten counts were recorded for this clonotype. The gene calls are TRBV3-1 and TRBJ2-2; 10 positions match TRBD2. The germline gives CDR1 LGHDT, CDR2 YNNKEL (reference sequence). V lost 3 bases to trimming and J lost 14 bases; unmatched junction nucleotides: 9. This CDR3 has 14 residues. CDR3 nucleotide sequence: TGTGCCAGCAGCCAGACTAGCGGGTCTACCGTACTGTTTTTT. Translation: CASSQTSGSTVLFF.

This clonotype showed up just a few times. V usage is TRBV2 and J usage is TRBJ2-7, with 9 nucleotides matching TRBD2. This CDR3 spans 17 amino acids. Germline CDR1 and CDR2: SNHLY and FYNNEI. V lost 2 bases and J lost 3; bases outside the gene matches: 11. The DNA for the CDR3 is TGTGCCAGCAGTGAATTGGCGGGAGGGCCGGGCGGCTACGAGCAGTACGTC. Translation gives CASSELAGGPGGYEQYV.

In this sample, this clonotype turned up many times. V gene TRBV6-5 combines with J gene TRBJ1-2; TRBD1 matches at 9 bases. V gave up 6 bases and J gave up 7 bases; unmatched junction bases: 6. The CDR3 length is 13 residues. Germline assignment: CDR1 MNHEY and CDR2 SVGAGI. In DNA, the CDR3 is TGTGCCAGCAGACCACAGGGGGCTAGTGGCTACACCTTC. Amino acid sequence: CASRPQGASGYTF.

This clonotype has a handful of counts. This rearrangement joins TRBV9 to TRBJ2-5; tentatively, D is TRBD1 (6 bases). Trimming shortened V by 1 base and J by 3 bases, and 22 bases separated the two germline ends. The CDR3 totals 18 residues. The germline CDR1 and CDR2 sequences are SGDLS and YYNGEE. CDR3 in amino acids: CASSVSLPGHMVEETQYF. The CDR3 nucleotides read TGTGCCAGCAGCGTAAGTCTTCCGGGACATATGGTGGAAGAGACCCAGTACTTC.

This rearrangement joins TRBV20-1 to TRBJ2-1; D not certain. This CDR3 is 15 amino acids long. The germline V gene encodes CDR1 DFQATT and CDR2 SNEGSKA (reference sequence). The CDR3 nucleotides are TGCAGCCCTCATTCTAAGACGGGTACAATCAATGAGCAGTTCTTC. Encoded protein: CSPHSKTGTINEQFF.

This chain uses TRBV7-9 with TRBJ1-2; D is unresolved. The V and J ends lost 1 base and 4 bases respectively, with 4 bases between them. Germline V gene data show CDR1 as SEHNR and CDR2 as FQNEAQ (reference sequence). The CDR3 is 12 amino acids. The CDR3 region is CASSLGAYGYTF. CDR3 bases: TGTGCCAGCAGCTTAGGGGCCTATGGCTACACCTTC.

CDR3: CASEDRDYNEQFF. The CDR3 nucleotides read TGTGCCAGCGAGGACAGGGACTACAATGAGCAGTTCTTC. This chain links TRBV7-9 with TRBJ2-1; TRBD1 agrees at 8 bases. Germline V gives CDR1 SEHNR, CDR2 FQNEAQ (reference sequence). The CDR3 has 13 amino acids. V gave up 8 bases and J gave up 3 bases; unmatched junction bases: 3.

This clonotype has ten or more counts. The chain has TRBV20-1 and TRBJ2-4, with 7 bases fitting TRBD1. The CDR3 has 13 amino acids. V shed 6 bases and J 5 bases; nucleotides not matched to a gene: 7. The germline CDR1 and CDR2 sequences are DFQATT and SNEGSKA (reference sequence). The CDR3 region is CSAMRGQENIQYF. The CDR3 nucleotides read TGCAGTGCCATGAGGGGGCAAGAAAACATTCAGTACTTC.

This clonotype showed up many times. The V gene is TRBV7-8, the J gene TRBJ2-3; D perhaps matches TRBD2 (5 bases). The germline CDR1 and CDR2 sequences are SGHVS and FQNEAQ. The length of the CDR3 is 14 residues. V was clipped by 3 bases and J by 3 bases, with 10 bases between them. The chain's CDR3 is CASSFEGRTDTQYF. CDR3 sequence (DNA): TGTGCCAGCAGCTTCGAGGGAAGAACAGATACGCAGTATTTT.